Listed below are T cell receptor beta chains from one sample, sequenced in a study of T-cell memory formation after mild COVID-19. TCRdb reprocessed the 5' RACE reads with MiXCR, giving one entry per CDR3 protein. The data contain more than 450,000 distinct CDR3 sequences, approximately 18% of them singletons. Material for sequencing was PBMCs or a T cell subset sorted from them (not recorded which). The receptors here all came from an adult woman who had mild COVID-19 (a few samples of this study predate the infection). Cell type and time point are not known. CDR3s leave out the opening cysteine and the closing phenylalanine or tryptophan. Each record gives: J gene, V gene, CDR3 protein.

TRBJ2-7	TRBV7-8	ASSPRREGPYEQY
TRBJ1-5	TRBV12-3/TRBV12-4	ASSFGQPQH
TRBJ2-1	TRBV7-9	ASSLVGTFGYNEQF
TRBJ1-1	TRBV7-2	ASSRQIHEAF
TRBJ2-1	TRBV7-2	ASSFNNEQF
TRBJ1-1	TRBV29-1	SVEDRGTEAF
TRBJ2-1	TRBV3-1	ASSQVYSGEQF
TRBJ2-1	TRBV6-5	ASSSGLASSNEQF
TRBJ2-2	TRBV7-2	ASSITGEAGELF
TRBJ2-7	TRBV20-1	SASGTGGISDEQY
TRBJ2-2	TRBV7-3	ASSSRVRGGSTGELF
TRBJ1-2	TRBV27	ASMSFQPRFYGYT
TRBJ1-1	TRBV5-1	ASSLGHQNTEAF
TRBJ2-7	TRBV29-1	SVAEGGGYEQY
TRBJ2-7	TRBV5-1	ASSLGQSTYEQY
TRBJ2-7	TRBV20-1	SAKRQDSRYEQY